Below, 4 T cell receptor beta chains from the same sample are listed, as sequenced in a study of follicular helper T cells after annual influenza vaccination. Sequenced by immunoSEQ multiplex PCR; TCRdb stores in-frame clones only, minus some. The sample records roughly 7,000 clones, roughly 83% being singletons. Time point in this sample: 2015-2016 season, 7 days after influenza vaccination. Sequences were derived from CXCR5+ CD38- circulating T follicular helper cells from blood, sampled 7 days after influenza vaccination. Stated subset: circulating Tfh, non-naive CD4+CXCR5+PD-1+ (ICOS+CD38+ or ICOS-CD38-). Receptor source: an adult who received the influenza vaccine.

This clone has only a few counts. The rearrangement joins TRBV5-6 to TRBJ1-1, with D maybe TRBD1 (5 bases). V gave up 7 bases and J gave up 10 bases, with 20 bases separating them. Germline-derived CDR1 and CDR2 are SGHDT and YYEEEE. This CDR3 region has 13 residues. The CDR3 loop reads CASSTWGFDGAFF. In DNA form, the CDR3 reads TGTGCCAGCTCCACGTGGGGGTTTGATGGAGCTTTCTTT.

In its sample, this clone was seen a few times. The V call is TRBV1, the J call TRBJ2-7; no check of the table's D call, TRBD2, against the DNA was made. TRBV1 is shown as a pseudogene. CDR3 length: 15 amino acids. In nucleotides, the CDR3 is TGCACCAGCAGCCAAGATATGAGGAGCCCCTGTGAGCAGTACTTC. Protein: CTSSQDMRSPCEQYF.

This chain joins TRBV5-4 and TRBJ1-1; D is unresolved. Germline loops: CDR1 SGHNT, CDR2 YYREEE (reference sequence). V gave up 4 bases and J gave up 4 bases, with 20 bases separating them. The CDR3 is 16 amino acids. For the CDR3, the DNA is TGTGCCAGCAGCGAGCAGGCGATACGTACTACCACTGAAGCTTTCTTT. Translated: CASSEQAIRTTTEAFF.

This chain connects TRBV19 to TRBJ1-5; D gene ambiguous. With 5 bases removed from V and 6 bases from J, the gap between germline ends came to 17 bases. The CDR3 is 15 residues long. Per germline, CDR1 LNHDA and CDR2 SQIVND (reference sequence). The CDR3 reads CASSPRRGSGQPQHF. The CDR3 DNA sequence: TGTGCCAGTAGTCCTCGGAGAGGGAGCGGTCAGCCCCAGCATTTT.